Following are 12 T cell receptor beta chains from one sample sequenced in a study of Graves' ophthalmopathy and Graves' hyperthyroidism. The authors amplified TCR beta CDR3 regions from RNA transcripts. RT-PCR in the first round used HTBI primers; a second-round multiplex PCR followed. TCRdb re-analysed the multiplex PCR reads in MiXCR, keeping a single row per CDR3 protein. The sample lists hundreds of thousands of distinct CDR3 sequences; under 25% were seen once. Source material: peripheral blood. These receptors originate from a woman under 30 with stable Graves' hyperthyroidism.

The V gene is TRBV6-5, the J gene TRBJ1-1, with 9 bases that match TRBD1. Germline loops: CDR1 MNHEY, CDR2 SVGAGI. This CDR3 is built from 16 residues. Unmatched junction bases numbered 2, after V lost 0 bases and J lost 0 bases. The CDR3 here is CASSYSGDRVNTEAFF. In DNA, the CDR3 is TGTGCCAGCAGTTACTCGGGGGACAGGGTGAACACTGAAGCTTTCTTT.

This clonotype was counted ten times or more. A much larger clonotype is one base distant, so this may be a read error. The chain uses TRBV28 and TRBJ1-5, with no clear D. Germline CDR1 MDHEN, CDR2 SYDVKM. There are 14 residues in the CDR3. Trimming stripped 8 bases from V and 0 bases from J, with 11 bases between. Here the CDR3 reads CASGRYGSNQPQHF. CDR3 DNA: TGTGCCAGCGGTAGGTACGGTAGCAATCAGCCCCAGCATTTT.

Many counts were recorded for this clonotype. V usage is TRBV7-2 and J usage is TRBJ1-1, with TRBD1 matching 9 bases. CDR1 and CDR2 from the germline V gene are SGHTA and FQGNSA. J was trimmed by 9 bases and V by 3 bases; bases with no gene match: 5. There are 13 residues in the CDR3. The CDR3 is CASSFSGTGKAFF. The CDR3 region has the DNA TGTGCCAGCAGCTTTTCCGGGACAGGGAAAGCTTTCTTT. Filled out from reference TRBV7-2 and TRBJ1-1, the complete variable domain reads GAGVSQSPSNKVTEKGKDVELRCDPISGHTALYWYRQSLGQGLEFLIYFQGNSAPDKSGLPSDRFSAERTGGSVSTLTIQRTQQEDSAVYLCASSFSGTGKAFFGQGTRLTVV.

The rearrangement links TRBV12-3 or TRBV12-4 to TRBJ2-5, with 16 bases aligning to TRBD2. The CDR3 extends over 16 amino acids. The V and J ends lost 6 bases and 5 bases, in that order; junction bases with no gene match: 6. CDR3 residues: CASSPGLAGGVETQYF. For the CDR3, the DNA is TGTGCCAGCAGCCCGGGACTAGCGGGGGGGGTGGAGACCCAGTACTTC.

This clonotype appeared many times. The chain employs TRBV5-1 and TRBJ1-1; D uncertain. Germline CDR1 SGHRS, CDR2 YFSETQ. The CDR3 is 15 amino acids. V was pared by 0 bases and J by 1 base, with 10 bases between. CDR3 nucleotide sequence: TGCGCCAGCAGCTTGGCGCGGCGGAGGAACACTGAAGCTTTCTTT. It encodes CASSLARRRNTEAFF.

At least ten counts were recorded for this clonotype. CDR3 protein: CASSESGPVPNVLTF. Written as DNA, the CDR3 is TGTGCCAGCAGTGAATCCGGACCCGTCCCCAACGTCCTGACTTTC. The genes are TRBV25-1 and TRBJ2-6, with D unresolved. The germline V and J ends were trimmed by 1 base and 8 bases, with 12 bases remaining between them. Germline V lookup: CDR1 MGHDK, CDR2 SYGVNS. The CDR3 runs 15 residues. The entire variable domain, with the rest obtained from reference TRBV25-1 and TRBJ2-6, is as follows: EADIYQTPRYLVIGTGKKITLECSQTMGHDKMYWYQQDPGMELHLIHYSYGVNSTEKGDLSSESTVSRIRTEHFPLTLESARPSHTSQYLCASSESGPVPNVLTFGAGSRLTVL.

This clonotype was recorded at least ten times. The rearrangement joins TRBV5-7 to TRBJ2-5; D could derive from TRBD1 or TRBD2 (5 bases each). TRBV5-7 is an ORF, with its function uncertain. The CDR3 has 14 residues. V lost 3 bases and J lost 3, with 12 bases in between. The CDR3 nucleotides read TGTGCCAGCAGCTCCCGGGACCGGAAAGAGACCCAGTACTTC. Translated: CASSSRDRKETQYF.

The chain links TRBV2 to TRBJ1-1, with D possibly TRBD1 on 5 matching bases. The CDR3 sequence is 15 residues long. In germline, CDR1 is SNHLY, CDR2 FYNNEI. V lost 7 bases and J 3 bases, leaving 18 bases between the germline ends. The CDR3 loop is CASTPQLGGDTEAFF. The CDR3 coding sequence is TGTGCCAGCACTCCCCAGTTGGGAGGGGACACTGAAGCTTTCTTT.

This clonotype was recorded at least ten times. This chain uses TRBV7-8 with TRBJ1-3, with D unclear. CDR1 is SGHVS and CDR2 is FQNEAQ in the germline V gene. CDR3 length equals 15 residues. Between the trimmed V and J ends, which lost 2 bases and 0 bases, there was a span of 8 bases. This chain's CDR3 is CASSLTTFSGNTIYF. CDR3 nucleotide sequence: TGTGCCAGCAGCTTAACCACTTTCTCTGGAAACACCATATATTTT.

This clonotype was recorded at least ten times. The CDR3 is CASSPETGVDIQYF. In DNA, the CDR3 is TGTGCCAGCAGTCCCGAAACAGGGGTGGACATTCAGTACTTC. V is TRBV27 and J is TRBJ2-4, with 7 bases that match TRBD1. The length of the CDR3 is 14 residues. Germline CDR1 and CDR2: MNHEY and SMNVEV (reference sequence). V shed 5 bases, J shed 8 bases, and the junction held 9 bases outside the gene matches.

This clonotype came up many times. The CDR3 DNA follows: TGCGCCAGCAGCTTGGATATAGGGACGAACACCGGGGAGCTGTTTTTT. Its translation: CASSLDIGTNTGELFF. The rearrangement joins TRBV5-1 to TRBJ2-2; D remains unclear. In germline, CDR1 is SGHRS, CDR2 YFSETQ. CDR3 length: 16 residues. Trimming removed 0 bases at V and 0 bases at J, with 9 bases between.

This clonotype was recorded at least ten times. The chain combines TRBV5-1 with TRBJ2-2; 7 nucleotides match TRBD1. This CDR3 spans 16 amino acids. CDR1 is SGHRS and CDR2 is YFSETQ in the germline V gene. With V trimmed by 2 bases and J by 4 bases, 8 bases remained unmatched. The CDR3 DNA reads as TGCGCCAGCAGCTTTCGAGGGGGCTCCCCCACCGGGGAGCTGTTTTTT. This codes for CASSFRGGSPTGELFF. Full variable domain (rest looked up from reference TRBV5-1 and TRBJ2-2): KAGVTQTPRYLIKTRGQQVTLSCSPISGHRSVSWYQQTPGQGLQFLFEYFSETQRNKGNFPGRFSGRQFSNSRSEMNVSTLELGDSALYLCASSFRGGSPTGELFFGEGSRLTVL.